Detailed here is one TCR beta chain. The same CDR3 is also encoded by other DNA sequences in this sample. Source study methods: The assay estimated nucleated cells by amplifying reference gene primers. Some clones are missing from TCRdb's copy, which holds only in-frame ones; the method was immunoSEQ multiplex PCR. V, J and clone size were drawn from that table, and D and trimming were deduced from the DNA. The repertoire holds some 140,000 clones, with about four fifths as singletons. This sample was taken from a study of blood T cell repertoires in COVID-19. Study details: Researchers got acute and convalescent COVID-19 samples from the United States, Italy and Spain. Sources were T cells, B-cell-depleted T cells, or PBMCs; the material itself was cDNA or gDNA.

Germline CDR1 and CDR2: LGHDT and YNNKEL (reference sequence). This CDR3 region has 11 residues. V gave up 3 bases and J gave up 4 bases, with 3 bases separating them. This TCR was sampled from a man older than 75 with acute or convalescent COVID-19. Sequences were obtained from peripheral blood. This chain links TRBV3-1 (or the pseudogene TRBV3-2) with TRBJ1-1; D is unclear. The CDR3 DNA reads TGTGCCAGCAGCCATAGCACTGAAGCTTTCTTT. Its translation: CASSHSTEAFF.